This TCR beta chain was captured in a study of beta chain features in type 1 diabetes. This clone was seen repeatedly, ten times or more. As yet, its antigen is unknown. Notes on the study in general: PCR, the amplification step, might favor shorter templates, equally in patients and controls. Over-representation of high TCR-expressing cells was a possible consequence of cDNA sequencing. In every one of the four CD4+ subsets, TCRB CDR3s were moderately but significantly shorter in Type 1 diabetes patients.

Germline-derived CDR1 and CDR2 are LNHNV and YYDKDF (reference sequence). The CDR3 covers 15 residues. V lost 1 base and J lost 3, with 9 bases in between. Reverse transcribing all isolated RNA meant expressed TCRB transcripts were sequenced. Assay used: immunoSEQ multiplex PCR; TCRdb lists only in-frame clones, some missing. The sample records about 370,000 clones, about 10% being singletons. This chain joins TRBV15 and TRBJ2-2; D is undetermined. The receptor comes from a man aged 30 to 45 with type 1 diabetes. The source material was central memory CD4+ T cells from blood. CDR3 in amino acids: CATSRGRSYTGELFF. CDR3 bases: TGTGCCACCAGCAGAGGACGGTCGTACACCGGGGAGCTGTTTTTT.